What follows are 4 T cell receptor beta chains derived from one specimen sequenced in a study of control samples from healthy donors and cancer patients. Clones were sequenced by immunoSEQ multiplex PCR, and TCRdb holds only the in-frame ones, with some missing. This repertoire shows 150,000 to 200,000 clones, under 96% found once; its top ten account for approximately 0.97%. The sample consisted of blood. The origin of the receptors is a young woman in good health.

The V and J genes are TRBV6-4 and TRBJ2-2; TRBD1 is a possible D gene (5 bases). Germline-derived CDR1 and CDR2 are MRHNA and SNTAGT. This CDR3 has 13 amino acids. Between the trimmed V and J ends, which lost 9 bases and 1 base, there was a span of 9 bases. CDR3 region: CASATGNTGELFF. For the CDR3, the DNA is TGTGCCAGTGCCACAGGGAACACCGGGGAGCTGTTTTTT.

The chain links TRBV11-2 to TRBJ2-7; 7 nucleotides match TRBD1. Trimming took 5 bases from V and 0 from J; bases not matched to a gene: 4. This CDR3 has 14 residues. CDR1 and CDR2 (germline): SGHAT, FQNNGV. As DNA, the CDR3 is TGTGCCAGCAGCCGGGACAGCATCTCCTACGAGCAGTACTTC. Its protein product is CASSRDSISYEQYF.

The genes are TRBV6-5 and TRBJ2-5; the D is unclear. Germline assignment: CDR1 MNHEY and CDR2 SVGAGI. The V end lost 10 bases, the J end lost 4 bases, and 16 bases lay between the germline ends. This CDR3 contains 13 residues. The CDR3 DNA sequence: TGTGCCACAACAACATGGGTTGGAGAGACCCAGTACTTC. Protein: CATTTWVGETQYF.

The chain couples TRBV5-1 to TRBJ2-2, with a weak D call TRBD2 (6 bases). CDR1 is SGHRS and CDR2 is YFSETQ in the germline V gene. This CDR3 has 16 amino acids. V lost 4 bases to trimming and J lost 0 bases, with 13 bases between them. In DNA form, the CDR3 reads TGCGCCAGCAGCGGGAATTCGGGAGCGAACACCGGGGAGCTGTTTTTT. Protein sequence: CASSGNSGANTGELFF.